One sample yielded the 12 T cell receptor beta chains listed below, sequenced in a study of identical twins. Each CDR3 protein gets one entry after TCRdb re-called the 5' RACE reads with MiXCR. This sample carries under 300,000 distinct CDR3 sequences, 9.5% to 15% of them seen once, and the ten largest clones take approximately 4%. These data were also reused for a study on yellow fever vaccine responses in identical twins.

The source material was memory (CD45RO+) T cells sorted from blood. These TCRs come from a woman under 30 in good health.

V usage is TRBV6-5 and J usage is TRBJ1-1, with 7 positions matching TRBD1. After removal of 0 bases from V and 1 base from J, the junction contained 5 bases not matched to a gene. The CDR3 spans 16 residues. The germline V gene has CDR1 MNHEY and CDR2 SVGAGI. In nucleotides, the CDR3 is TGTGCCAGCAGTTACTCGACAGGGTCTCGGAACACTGAAGCTTTCTTT. Its protein is CASSYSTGSRNTEAFF.

This clonotype was found many times. The chain has TRBV28 and TRBJ1-2, with unresolved D. CDR3 length: 15 amino acids. Germline V gives CDR1 MDHEN, CDR2 SYDVKM. The V end was cut by 0 bases, the J end by 6 bases, with 14 bases between. The CDR3 DNA reads TGTGCCAGCAGTTTATGGAATCCCATAGACGATGGCTACACCTTC. It codes for CASSLWNPIDDGYTF.

This clonotype showed up just a few times. V and J are TRBV12-3 or TRBV12-4 and TRBJ2-7; D is uncertain. V was trimmed by 3 bases and J by 0 bases, leaving 12 bases between them. The CDR3 extends over 15 amino acids. CDR3 in amino acids: CASSLSADSSYEQYF. CDR3 nucleotide sequence: TGTGCCAGCAGTTTGTCCGCCGACTCCTCCTACGAGCAGTACTTC.

This clonotype has only a few counts. The DNA of the CDR3 is TGCGCCAGCAGCTCGGGACTAGCGGGACCCAATCCCGGTGAGCAGTTCTTC. Translated, it gives CASSSGLAGPNPGEQFF. The chain is built from TRBV5-1 and TRBJ2-1, with TRBD2 matching 13 bases. The CDR3 runs 17 residues. Germline CDR1 SGHRS, CDR2 YFSETQ. The V gene end was trimmed by 3 bases and the J gene end by 9 bases; junction bases not matched to a gene: 12.

This clonotype was detected only a few times. J is TRBJ2-1 and V is TRBV4-2; 10 nucleotides align to TRBD2. The CDR3 spans 15 residues. With V trimmed by 0 bases and J by 9 bases, 5 bases remained unmatched. Germline CDR1 and CDR2: LGHNA and YNFKEQ. In DNA, the CDR3 is TGTGCCAGCAGCCAAGAGGCTAGCGGGAGTGGTGAGCAGTTCTTC. Residues: CASSQEASGSGEQFF.

This clonotype was seen more than once but under ten times. This chain connects TRBV12-3 or TRBV12-4 to TRBJ2-5, with 9 bases lining up with TRBD1. Germline trimming cut 5 bases from V and 5 bases from J; bases unmatched to any gene: 9. The CDR3 extends over 15 amino acids. In nucleotides, the CDR3 is TGTGCCAGCAGTCTGGCAGGACAGGGGAGTGAGACCCAGTACTTC. It translates to CASSLAGQGSETQYF.

The chain has TRBV9 and TRBJ2-3; D is ambiguous. This CDR3 has 12 amino acids. Germline V gene sequence: CDR1 SGDLS, CDR2 YYNGEE. The V and J ends lost 0 bases and 4 bases respectively, with 3 bases between them. DNA of the CDR3: TGTGCCAGCAGCGTAGAGGCAGATACGCAGTATTTT. Residues: CASSVEADTQYF.

The CDR3: CSVARTSGRAGDTQYF. The CDR3 bases are TGCAGCGTTGCCAGGACTAGCGGGAGGGCGGGAGATACGCAGTATTTT. The chain uses TRBV29-1 and TRBJ2-3; 15 bases agree with TRBD2. CDR1 SQVTM and CDR2 ANQGSEA come from the germline V gene. Germline trimming cut 4 bases from V and 5 bases from J; bases unmatched to any gene: 7. The CDR3 has 16 amino acids.

The V gene is TRBV11-3, the J gene TRBJ2-1; 10 nucleotides align to TRBD2. The germline gives CDR1 SGHNT, CDR2 YENEEA. V dropped 5 bases and J dropped 4; count of bases not matched to a gene: 5. CDR3 length: 15 residues. The CDR3 bases are TGTGCCAGCAGCCTTAGCGGGGGGCTATACAATGAGCAGTTCTTC. Protein sequence: CASSLSGGLYNEQFF.

Concerning this clonotype itself: It is likely a read error, because the conserved phenylalanine at the end of the CDR3 is missing. The chain uses TRBV18 and TRBJ2-1; no clear D. This CDR3 spans 12 amino acids. Trimming took 2 bases from V and 9 from J, leaving 8 bases between them. CDR1 is KGHSH and CDR2 is LQKENI in the germline V gene. The chain's CDR3 is CASSPMGSEQFL. CDR3 coding DNA: TGTGCCAGCTCACCAATGGGAAGTGAGCAGTTCCTC.

The V call is TRBV29-1, the J call TRBJ2-4, with TRBD1 identical over 8 bases. The CDR3 is 16 amino acids. Germline V gives CDR1 SQVTM, CDR2 ANQGSEA. V lost 1 base and J lost 2; bases outside the gene matches: 7. The CDR3 DNA sequence: TGCAGCGTTGAAGGTTACAGGGGGTTAACCAAAAACATTCAGTACTTC. It codes for CSVEGYRGLTKNIQYF.

This clonotype was seen only a few times. The chain uses TRBV10-3 and TRBJ2-5; 11 nucleotides align to TRBD2. V trimming: 4 bases; J trimming: 2 bases; junction bases outside the gene matches: 6. The CDR3 runs to 16 residues. Germline assignment: CDR1 ENHRY and CDR2 SYGVKD. The chain's CDR3 is CAISASGRIVQETQYF. DNA of the CDR3: TGTGCCATCAGTGCTAGCGGGAGGATTGTTCAAGAGACCCAGTACTTC.